These 22 T cell receptor beta chains originate from one sample sequenced in a study of OX40 agonist ivuxolimab in advanced cancers. Some clones are missing from TCRdb's copy, which holds only in-frame ones; the method was immunoSEQ multiplex PCR. This table has 15,000 to 20,000 clones, around three quarters appearing once. This sample comprised CD4+ or CD8+ T cells sorted from blood, obtained in a trial of the OX40 agonist ivuxolimab. These receptors were obtained from an adult with an advanced solid tumor such as melanoma, head and neck, liver or kidney cancer.

This chain uses TRBV25-1 with TRBJ2-2; no clear D. Germline-derived CDR1 and CDR2 are MGHDK and SYGVNS. This CDR3 has 15 residues. Trimming took off 3 bases at V and 2 bases at J, with 10 bases between the two ends. The CDR3 region is CASSEVSGNTGELFF. In DNA, the CDR3 is TGTGCCAGCAGTGAGGTGTCGGGTAACACCGGGGAGCTGTTTTTT.

The chain uses TRBV28 and TRBJ2-5, with TRBD1 matching 7 bases. The CDR3 length is 13 residues. V lost 5 bases to trimming and J lost 2 bases; unmatched junction nucleotides: 2. The germline V gene encodes CDR1 MDHEN and CDR2 SYDVKM. The CDR3 reads CASSPTGQETQYF. The CDR3 DNA is TGTGCCAGCAGTCCGACAGGGCAAGAGACCCAGTACTTC.

This clone was seen a single time. The chain combines TRBV4-1 with TRBJ2-1; D unclear. V was pared by 3 bases and J by 3 bases, with 9 bases between. The CDR3 spans 14 residues. The germline gives CDR1 MGHRA, CDR2 YSYEKL. The CDR3 loop is CASSQPLHYNEQFF. CDR3 DNA: TGCGCCAGCAGCCAGCCCCTGCACTACAATGAGCAGTTCTTC.

The rearrangement joins TRBV11-2 to TRBJ2-7; 9 positions agree with TRBD2. From germline, CDR1 is SGHAT and CDR2 FQNNGV. The CDR3 has 14 residues. V lost 6 bases to trimming and J lost 6 bases; unmatched junction nucleotides: 9. The CDR3 loop is CASRIAGEGSEQYF. DNA for the CDR3: TGTGCCAGCAGAATAGCGGGAGAGGGCTCCGAGCAGTACTTC.

The chain recombines TRBV2 with TRBJ2-3, with a possible D match to TRBD2 (6 bases). Germline-derived CDR1 and CDR2 are SNHLY and FYNNEI. V was trimmed by 9 bases and J by 2 bases, leaving 12 bases between them. This CDR3 comprises 13 residues. This CDR3 is CARRDSNTDTQYF. In nucleotides, the CDR3 is TGTGCCAGGCGGGACTCCAACACAGATACGCAGTATTTT.

This chain joins TRBV11-2 and TRBJ2-2, with a possible D match to TRBD2 (5 bases). Germline V gene sequence: CDR1 SGHAT, CDR2 FQNNGV. V lost 4 bases and J 2 bases, leaving 8 bases between the germline ends. The CDR3 loop spans 14 amino acids. The CDR3 sequence: CASSWTSNTGELFF. CDR3 coding DNA: TGTGCCAGCAGCTGGACTTCCAACACCGGGGAGCTGTTTTTT.

The CDR3 sequence: CASSKCNWRSGNTIYF. DNA of the CDR3: TGTGCCAGCAGCAAATGTAACTGGCGCTCTGGAAACACCATATATTTT. The V gene is TRBV21-1, the J gene TRBJ1-3. TRBV21-1 constitutes a pseudogene. The CDR3 length is 16 residues.

V usage is TRBV28 and J usage is TRBJ1-5; D unresolved. The V end lost 3 bases, the J end lost 1 base, and 10 bases lay between the germline ends. The CDR3 has 15 residues. CDR1 is MDHEN, CDR2 SYDVKM, per germline. Here the CDR3 DNA reads TGTGCCAGCAGTTTGATAGGAGCCAGCAATCAGCCCCAGCATTTT. Translated, it gives CASSLIGASNQPQHF.

On this clone itself: The CDR3 does not close with the conserved phenylalanine or tryptophan, likely indicating a read error. Because the CDR3's place on the DNA is in doubt, the DNA is left out and the CDR3 is given as listed by TCRdb. This chain's CDR3 is CASSPRRGGSGKESS. This chain uses TRBV19 with TRBJ2-7; no check of the table's D call, TRBD2, against the DNA was made. The CDR3 is 15 amino acids long, termini counted. The germline V gene has CDR1 LNHDA and CDR2 SQIVND (reference sequence).

The chain's CDR3 is CATLQTQGPGIEQYF. Written as DNA, the CDR3 is TGTGCCACCCTTCAGACTCAGGGACCGGGAATTGAGCAGTACTTC. V gene TRBV27 combines with J gene TRBJ2-7, with D perhaps given as TRBD1 or TRBD2 (5 bases each). CDR1 and CDR2 from the germline V gene are MNHEY and SMNVEV (reference sequence). Trimming took off 10 bases at V and 7 bases at J, with 26 bases between the two ends. The CDR3 has 15 amino acids.

Judged by abundance, this clone is medium-sized (0.01 to 0.1%). The sample has other DNA sequences that encode this CDR3 too. The chain joins TRBV7-3 to TRBJ1-5, with D tentatively TRBD1 (5 bases). The CDR3 runs 13 residues. The germline V gene has CDR1 SGHTA and CDR2 FQGTGA. The germline V and J ends were trimmed by 2 bases and 5 bases, with 7 bases remaining between them. The CDR3 here is CASSLGGDQPQHF. DNA for the CDR3: TGTGCCAGCAGCTTAGGGGGGGATCAGCCCCAGCATTTT. Complete variable domain (other parts from reference TRBV7-3 and TRBJ1-5): GAGVSQTPSNKVTEKGKYVELRCDPISGHTALYWYRQSLGQGPEFLIYFQGTGAADDSGLPNDRFFAVRPEGSVSTLKIQRTERGDSAVYLCASSLGGDQPQHFGDGTRLSIL.

V gene TRBV9 combines with J gene TRBJ1-5; the D is unclear. Germline V gene sequence: CDR1 SGDLS, CDR2 YYNGEE. The V and J ends lost 3 bases and 4 bases respectively, with 8 bases between them. This CDR3 comprises 13 residues. The CDR3 DNA reads as TGTGCCAGCAGCGCGGAGCTGAATCAGCCCCAGCATTTT. It yields the protein CASSAELNQPQHF.

This chain joins TRBV9 and TRBJ1-5, with D possibly matching TRBD1 (6 bases). V lost 0 bases, J lost 7 bases, and 14 bases lay in between. Per the germline V gene, CDR1 is SGDLS and CDR2 is YYNGEE. This CDR3 has 15 amino acids. The CDR3 reads CASSVGGGQRQPQHF. CDR3 sequence (DNA): TGTGCCAGCAGCGTAGGCGGGGGGCAGCGACAGCCCCAGCATTTT.

This chain connects TRBV6-5 to TRBJ1-1, with TRBD1 identical over 7 bases. There are 15 residues in the CDR3. Germline CDR1 MNHEY, CDR2 SVGAGI. V was clipped by 0 bases and J by 5 bases; unmatched bases: 6. CDR3 protein: CASSYSRDRVTEAFF. CDR3 DNA: TGTGCCAGCAGTTACTCGAGAGACAGGGTGACTGAAGCTTTCTTT.

The V gene is TRBV19, the J gene TRBJ2-3, with D unclear. The germline V and J ends were trimmed by 2 bases and 2 bases, with 8 bases remaining between them. This CDR3 comprises 14 residues. The germline CDR1 and CDR2 sequences are LNHDA and SQIVND (reference sequence). CDR3 in amino acids: CASSIQFTTDTQYF. The CDR3 bases are TGTGCCAGTAGTATACAATTTACCACAGATACGCAGTATTTT.

CDR3 sequence: CASSSYANTEAFF. DNA of the CDR3: TGTGCCAGCAGTTCATACGCTAACACTGAAGCTTTCTTT. This chain links TRBV28 with TRBJ1-1; D unclear. The germline V gene has CDR1 MDHEN and CDR2 SYDVKM. The V end was cut by 4 bases, the J end by 2 bases, with 8 bases between. The CDR3 consists of 13 residues.

CDR3 residues: CASSLLGGRPEAFF. CDR3 in DNA: TGTGCCAGCAGCTTGCTAGGAGGCCGCCCTGAAGCTTTCTTT. The V gene is TRBV7-3, the J gene TRBJ1-1; no clear D. Deletions cut 3 bases from V and 6 bases from J, with 14 bases between. Looked up from germline, CDR1 is SGHTA and CDR2 is FQGTGA. CDR3 length equals 14 residues. The whole variable domain, remainder taken from reference TRBV7-3 and TRBJ1-1, is GAGVSQTPSNKVTEKGKYVELRCDPISGHTALYWYRQSLGQGPEFLIYFQGTGAADDSGLPNDRFFAVRPEGSVSTLKIQRTERGDSAVYLCASSLLGGRPEAFFGQGTRLTVV.

By share, this clone counts as medium-sized. This chain links TRBV11-2 with TRBJ2-5; no reliable D call. Between the trimmed V and J ends, which lost 5 bases and 3 bases, there was a span of 10 bases. Germline V lookup: CDR1 SGHAT, CDR2 FQNNGV. There are 13 residues in the CDR3. The DNA for the CDR3 is TGTGCCAGCAGCCCCGAAGGCGAAGAGACCCAGTACTTC. It yields the protein CASSPEGEETQYF.

The chain employs TRBV27 and TRBJ2-5; TRBD1 is a possible D gene (5 bases). The germline V gene encodes CDR1 MNHEY and CDR2 SMNVEV (reference sequence). V gave up 0 bases and J gave up 3 bases, with 11 bases separating them. The length of the CDR3 is 15 residues. The CDR3 region has the DNA TGTGCCAGCAGTTTATCGCAGGGTGGCAAAGAGACCCAGTACTTC. This gives the protein CASSLSQGGKETQYF.

This clone was seen a few times. The chain is built from TRBV9 and TRBJ2-1; 9 nucleotides align to TRBD2. Trimming at V came to 5 bases and at J to 5 bases, leaving 8 bases not matched to a gene. The germline V gene has CDR1 SGDLS and CDR2 YYNGEE. This CDR3 has 15 residues. CDR3 loop: CASSPRTSAHNEQFF. CDR3 sequence (DNA): TGTGCCAGCAGTCCTAGGACTAGCGCCCACAATGAGCAGTTCTTC. The whole variable domain, filled in from reference TRBV9 and TRBJ2-1, reads DSGVTQTPKHLITATGQRVTLRCSPRSGDLSVYWYQQSLDQGLQFLIQYYNGEERAKGNILERFSAQQFPDLHSELNLSSLELGDSALYFCASSPRTSAHNEQFFGPGTRLTVL.

The chain uses TRBV29-1 and TRBJ1-2, with 10 nucleotides matching TRBD1. Germline trimming cut 1 base from V and 6 bases from J; bases unmatched to any gene: 5. This CDR3 has 14 residues. CDR1 SQVTM and CDR2 ANQGSEA come from the germline V gene. The CDR3 DNA sequence: TGCAGCGTTGAAGGGACAGGGGGTTTCGATGGCTACACCTTC. Its protein is CSVEGTGGFDGYTF.

This clone was seen more than once but under ten times. The rearrangement joins TRBV27 to TRBJ2-1, with a tentative D call TRBD1 (5 bases). V was cut by 5 bases and J by 7 bases, with 12 bases left in between. CDR1 and CDR2 from the germline V gene are MNHEY and SMNVEV (reference sequence). CDR3 length equals 13 residues. The CDR3 protein is CASSPQDKNEQFF. CDR3 nucleotide sequence: TGTGCCAGCAGTCCCCAGGACAAAAATGAGCAGTTCTTC.